Listed here are 32 T cell receptor beta chains from one sample, sequenced in a study of OX40 agonist ivuxolimab in advanced cancers. The data were produced by immunoSEQ multiplex PCR, yet TCRdb's version contains in-frame clones alone and is incomplete. The profile covers more than 70,000 clones, with just over 90% appearing a single time and about 0.35% taken by the ten largest. Sequencing used CD4+ or CD8+ T cells sorted from blood, obtained in a trial of the OX40 agonist ivuxolimab. The receptors originated from an adult with an advanced solid tumor such as melanoma, head and neck, liver or kidney cancer.

The gene calls are TRBV9 and TRBJ2-5; perhaps TRBD2 as D (7 bases). Germline V gene sequence: CDR1 SGDLS, CDR2 YYNGEE. V dropped 4 bases and J dropped 5 bases, with 15 bases sitting between them. This CDR3 comprises 14 residues. The CDR3 bases are TGTGCCAGCAGCCCTCGGGGGGCAGGGGAGACCCAGTACTTC. Translating it yields CASSPRGAGETQYF.

This chain uses TRBV11-1 with TRBJ2-7; D is uncertain. CDR3 length: 14 amino acids. The germline V and J ends were trimmed by 4 bases and 6 bases, with 16 bases remaining between them. Germline V gives CDR1 SGHAT, CDR2 FQDESV (reference sequence). CDR3 DNA sequence: TGTGCCAGCAGCTCCCAGTGGGGAAGTTCCGAGCAGTACTTC. This encodes CASSSQWGSSEQYF.

The genes are TRBV5-8 and TRBJ2-1; 11 bases fit TRBD2. The germline V gene has CDR1 SGHTS and CDR2 YDEGEE. The CDR3 sequence is 17 residues long. The ends lost 4 bases at V and 4 bases at J; junction bases unmatched: 10. DNA of the CDR3: TGTGCCAGCAGCACGGGACTAGCGGTCCAGGCTTACAATGAGCAGTTCTTC. Amino acids: CASSTGLAVQAYNEQFF.

V and J are TRBV4-3 and TRBJ2-7; D is undetermined. Trimming shortened V by 0 bases and J by 2 bases, and 5 bases separated the two germline ends. The CDR3 is 13 amino acids. Germline CDR1 reads LGHNA; CDR2 reads YSLEER. The CDR3 loop reads CASSQDLAYEQYF. CDR3 coding DNA: TGCGCCAGCAGCCAAGATCTGGCCTACGAGCAGTACTTC.

V gene TRBV6-1 combines with J gene TRBJ2-7; 9 bases are a match to TRBD1. The CDR3 is 15 amino acids. From germline, CDR1 is MNHNS and CDR2 SASEGT. Unmatched junction bases numbered 7, after V lost 3 bases and J lost 4 bases. CDR3 residues: CASSEYTGQGYEQYF. The CDR3 DNA is TGTGCCAGCAGTGAGTACACCGGACAGGGGTACGAGCAGTACTTC.

The chain uses TRBV10-2 and TRBJ2-5; D not resolved. The V and J ends lost 5 bases and 4 bases respectively, with 11 bases between them. The CDR3 loop spans 13 amino acids. The germline gives CDR1 WSHSY, CDR2 SAAADI. The CDR3 is CASSWSSGETQYF. For the CDR3, the DNA is TGCGCCAGCAGTTGGTCTAGTGGAGAGACCCAGTACTTC.

The chain combines TRBV25-1 with TRBJ1-1; D might be TRBD1 (5 bases). Germline lookup yields CDR1 MGHDK and CDR2 SYGVNS. The CDR3 contains 15 residues. V gave up 4 bases and J gave up 0 bases, with 12 bases separating them. CDR3 in amino acids: CASSAPRALNTEAFF. In DNA, the CDR3 is TGTGCCAGCAGTGCACCCAGGGCATTGAACACTGAAGCTTTCTTT. The whole variable domain, filled in from reference TRBV25-1 and TRBJ1-1, reads EADIYQTPRYLVIGTGKKITLECSQTMGHDKMYWYQQDPGMELHLIHYSYGVNSTEKGDLSSESTVSRIRTEHFPLTLESARPSHTSQYLCASSAPRALNTEAFFGQGTRLTVV.

The chain joins TRBV5-1 to TRBJ2-1; no clear D gene. Trimming stripped 5 bases from V and 1 base from J, with 13 bases between. This CDR3 spans 15 amino acids. Germline CDR1 and CDR2: SGHRS and YFSETQ. DNA of the CDR3: TGCGCCAGCAGAGCGACGGGCGCGTCCTACAATGAGCAGTTCTTC. Its translation: CASRATGASYNEQFF.

J is TRBJ1-5 and V is TRBV5-5; D is ambiguous. The germline CDR1 and CDR2 sequences are SGHKS and YYEKEE (reference sequence). The V gene lost 1 base and the J gene lost 7 bases, with 9 bases spanning the gap. The CDR3 runs 13 residues. CDR3 residues: CASSLWAGQPQHF. The CDR3 DNA is TGTGCCAGCAGCTTGTGGGCCGGGCAGCCCCAGCATTTT.

The chain recombines TRBV11-2 with TRBJ1-2, with no clear D. The CDR3 is 15 amino acids. Deletions cut 3 bases from V and 4 bases from J, with 15 bases between. CDR1 and CDR2 from the germline V gene are SGHAT and FQNNGV. The CDR3 here is CASSFEIIPSYGYTF. CDR3 DNA sequence: TGTGCCAGCAGCTTCGAAATTATTCCATCCTATGGCTACACCTTC. The full variable domain, its missing parts supplied by reference TRBV11-2 and TRBJ1-2, is EAGVAQSPRYKIIEKRQSVAFWCNPISGHATLYWYQQILGQGPKLLIQFQNNGVVDDSQLPKDRFSAERLKGVDSTLKIQPAKLEDSAVYLCASSFEIIPSYGYTFGSGTRLTVV.

A few counts support this clone. The genes are TRBV9 and TRBJ2-2; the D gene is possibly TRBD2 (5 bases). Germline V gene data show CDR1 as SGDLS and CDR2 as YYNGEE. V was trimmed by 0 bases and J by 5 bases, leaving 11 bases between them. This CDR3 has 15 residues. The CDR3 DNA sequence: TGTGCCAGCAGCGTAGGTTGGGAGAGGACCGGGGAGCTGTTTTTT. Protein product: CASSVGWERTGELFF.

This clone has a single count. The chain is built from TRBV27 and TRBJ1-6; 7 nucleotides agree with TRBD1. In germline, CDR1 is MNHEY, CDR2 SMNVEV (reference sequence). V shed 6 bases and J 3 bases; nucleotides not matched to a gene: 8. CDR3 length: 16 amino acids. CDR3 DNA sequence: TGTGCCAGCAGACTCCAGGGGGACCTCTATAATTCACCCCTCCACTTT. Amino acid sequence: CASRLQGDLYNSPLHF.

This clone has just a few counts. The rearrangement joins TRBV5-1 to TRBJ1-4; D gene uncertain. The V end lost 0 bases, the J end lost 7 bases, and 10 bases lay between the germline ends. This CDR3 is 14 amino acids long. CDR1 SGHRS and CDR2 YFSETQ come from the germline V gene. CDR3: CASSLADSREKLFF. For the CDR3, the DNA is TGCGCCAGCAGCTTGGCTGACTCGCGTGAAAAACTGTTTTTT.

The J gene is TRBJ2-2, the V gene TRBV4-1; D remains unclear. The CDR3 is 15 residues long. The germline V gene encodes CDR1 MGHRA and CDR2 YSYEKL. Trimming left V 1 base short and J 8 bases short, with 14 bases between. CDR3 loop: CASSQASPVTGELFF. CDR3 bases: TGCGCCAGCAGCCAAGCCTCGCCGGTAACGGGGGAGCTGTTTTTT.

The chain carries TRBV11-2 and TRBJ2-1; 9 bases are a match to TRBD1. Germline-derived CDR1 and CDR2 are SGHAT and FQNNGV. This CDR3 has 16 amino acids. V gave up 1 base and J gave up 1 base; unmatched junction bases: 2. The CDR3 spells CASSLVGTGSYNEQFF. CDR3 bases: TGTGCCAGCAGCTTAGTGGGGACAGGGTCCTACAATGAGCAGTTCTTC.

This chain uses TRBV14 with TRBJ2-6; possible D gene TRBD1, 5 bases. The CDR3 runs 18 residues. V shed 0 bases and J shed 0 bases, with 12 bases lying between them. Per the germline V gene, CDR1 is SGHDN and CDR2 is FVKESK. The CDR3 is CASSQDLGVGSGANVLTF. The CDR3 nucleotides are TGTGCCAGCAGCCAAGATTTAGGGGTCGGCTCTGGGGCCAACGTCCTGACTTTC.

The V gene is TRBV30, the J gene TRBJ2-4; D unclear. Trimming cost V 0 bases and J 0 bases, with 9 bases left between them. This CDR3 spans 15 amino acids. Germline V gene data show CDR1 as GTSNPN and CDR2 as SVGIG (reference sequence). In DNA form, the CDR3 reads TGTGCCTGGAGTGTACTTACGAAAGCCAAAAACATTCAGTACTTC. Residues: CAWSVLTKAKNIQYF. Combining the CDR3 with reference TRBV30 and TRBJ2-4 gives the whole variable domain SQTIHQWPATLVQPVGSPLSLECTVEGTSNPNLYWYRQAAGRGLQLLFYSVGIGQISSEVPQNLSASRPQDRQFILSSKKLLLSDSGFYLCAWSVLTKAKNIQYFGAGTRLSVL.

CDR3 sequence (DNA): TGTGCCAGCAGTGAAGGGACAGGGGAGTGGGAGACCCAGTACTTC. Residues: CASSEGTGEWETQYF. The chain employs TRBV2 and TRBJ2-5; 9 nucleotides align to TRBD1. V gave up 1 base and J gave up 5 bases; unmatched junction bases: 5. The CDR3 is made up of 15 amino acids. Germline V gene data show CDR1 as SNHLY and CDR2 as FYNNEI.

The chain has TRBV9 and TRBJ2-2; D gene ambiguous. The CDR3 runs 14 residues. Between the trimmed V and J ends, which lost 0 bases and 5 bases, there was a span of 8 bases. Germline CDR1 SGDLS, CDR2 YYNGEE. The CDR3 reads CASSVVSGTGELFF. DNA of the CDR3: TGTGCCAGCAGCGTAGTGTCTGGAACCGGGGAGCTGTTTTTT.

V is TRBV4-3 and J is TRBJ2-3; D is unresolved. V was shortened by 0 bases and J by 2 bases, with 24 bases between the two germline ends. CDR3 length: 20 amino acids. Germline lookup yields CDR1 LGHNA and CDR2 YSLEER. Here the CDR3 reads CASSQDHYLTGARFTDTQYF. CDR3 DNA: TGCGCCAGCAGCCAAGATCACTACTTAACTGGCGCTAGATTCACAGATACGCAGTATTTT.

CDR3 residues: CASRLAYDTDTQYF. CDR3 bases: TGTGCCAGCAGACTAGCCTATGACACAGATACGCAGTATTTT. J is TRBJ2-3 and V is TRBV27; D may be TRBD2 (6 bases). Trimming removed 6 bases at V and 2 bases at J, with 12 bases between. The CDR3 loop spans 14 amino acids. CDR1 is MNHEY, CDR2 SMNVEV, per germline (reference sequence).

This clone appeared a few times. This chain joins TRBV20-1 and TRBJ1-1; D not resolved. Germline assignment: CDR1 DFQATT and CDR2 SNEGSKA (reference sequence). Trimming pared 3 bases from V and 5 bases from J, leaving 4 bases between. CDR3 length equals 10 residues. The CDR3 spells CSARRTEAFF. CDR3 DNA sequence: TGCAGTGCTAGGCGGACTGAAGCTTTCTTT.

This sequence joins TRBV5-8 and TRBJ1-2; D may be TRBD1 (6 bases). Deletions cut 4 bases from V and 4 bases from J, with 14 bases between. CDR1 SGHTS and CDR2 YDEGEE come from the germline V gene. The CDR3 contains 14 residues. The CDR3 region has the DNA TGTGCCAGCAGCATGTACAGGGCTCGCTATGGCTACACCTTC. Translated: CASSMYRARYGYTF.

This sequence joins TRBV2 and TRBJ2-3, with TRBD2 matching over 8 bases. Germline values: CDR1 SNHLY, CDR2 FYNNEI. There are 15 residues in the CDR3. V lost 2 bases to trimming and J lost 8 bases; unmatched junction nucleotides: 9. CDR3 loop: CASSEIAGGQGTQYF. In nucleotides, the CDR3 is TGTGCCAGCAGTGAAATCGCGGGAGGTCAGGGTACGCAGTATTTT. The entire variable domain, with the rest obtained from reference TRBV2 and TRBJ2-3, is as follows: EPEVTQTPSHQVTQMGQEVILRCVPISNHLYFYWYRQILGQKVEFLVSFYNNEISEKSEIFDDQFSVERPDGSNFTLKIRSTKLEDSAMYFCASSEIAGGQGTQYFGPGTRLTVL.

This rearrangement joins TRBV6-6 to TRBJ2-7; a weak D match, TRBD2 (5 bases). In germline, CDR1 is MNHNY, CDR2 SVGAGI (reference sequence). Trimming removed 4 bases from V and 0 bases from J, with 16 bases in between. The CDR3 contains 16 residues. CDR3 in DNA: TGTGCCAGCAGTTCCCTTGGTTTAGCGAGCTCCTACGAGCAGTACTTC. Protein sequence: CASSSLGLASSYEQYF.

The chain is built from TRBV20-1 and TRBJ2-5, with a possible D match to TRBD2 (7 bases). This CDR3 region has 11 residues. Germline V gene lookup returns CDR1 DFQATT and CDR2 SNEGSKA (reference sequence). The CDR3 reads CGGADQETQYF. In DNA, the CDR3 is TGCGGGGGGGCAGACCAAGAGACCCAGTACTTC.

This chain uses TRBV5-6 with TRBJ1-2, with D unresolved. The CDR3 is 13 residues long. Germline values: CDR1 SGHDT, CDR2 YYEEEE. With 4 bases removed from V and 4 bases from J, the gap between germline ends came to 11 bases. The CDR3 DNA sequence: TGTGCCAGCAGCATGCACGGGAGCTATGGCTACACCTTC. As protein: CASSMHGSYGYTF.

This clone has a handful of counts. The chain has TRBV19 and TRBJ2-1; 8 nucleotides align to TRBD2. The germline CDR1 and CDR2 sequences are LNHDA and SQIVND (reference sequence). V was clipped by 1 base and J by 0 bases; unmatched bases: 8. The CDR3 contains 18 residues. The CDR3: CASSIGLALLSSYNEQFF. Here the CDR3 DNA reads TGTGCCAGTAGTATAGGACTAGCGTTATTGAGCTCCTACAATGAGCAGTTCTTC.

The V call is TRBV28, the J call TRBJ1-5; TRBD1 matches at 9 bases. V shed 4 bases and J 4 bases; nucleotides not matched to a gene: 2. The CDR3 contains 14 residues. Germline V CDR1 and CDR2: MDHEN, SYDVKM. The chain's CDR3 is CASSSGTGNQPQHF. Here the CDR3 DNA reads TGTGCCAGCAGTTCCGGGACAGGGAATCAGCCCCAGCATTTT.

The chain employs TRBV10-3 and TRBJ2-7; D may correspond to TRBD1 or TRBD2 (5 bases each). Trimming removed 3 bases from V and 2 bases from J, with 11 bases in between. The length of the CDR3 is 14 residues. In germline, CDR1 is ENHRY, CDR2 SYGVKD. CDR3 in DNA: TGTGCCATCAGTGACAGGGACGGGCCCTACGAGCAGTACTTC. The encoded protein is CAISDRDGPYEQYF.

The chain employs TRBV9 and TRBJ2-1, with 9 bases identical to TRBD2. Germline trimming cut 0 bases from V and 5 bases from J; bases unmatched to any gene: 12. CDR3 length equals 18 residues. The V gene's germline CDR1 is SGDLS and CDR2 YYNGEE. DNA for the CDR3: TGTGCCAGCAGCGTAGGCGATTCTGGCGGGAGGGCCAACAATGAGCAGTTCTTC. As protein: CASSVGDSGGRANNEQFF.

The J gene is TRBJ2-1, the V gene TRBV6-5; D not certain. CDR3 length equals 13 residues. Germline values: CDR1 MNHEY, CDR2 SVGAGI. Trimming took 5 bases from V and 8 from J, leaving 13 bases between them. In nucleotides, the CDR3 is TGTGCCAGCAGTACTGGGCGTTGGGATGAGCAGTTCTTC. It codes for CASSTGRWDEQFF.